This TCR beta chain was captured in a study of human T cells and chemical hapten exposure. About the study: From small differences in pooled library volume came most of the variation in per-sample TCR yields.

Library construction involved attaching unique molecular identifiers to individual cDNA molecules, which allowed quantitative, reproducible TCR counting. Per the original methods: Individual samples carried between 23,224 and 690,600 TCRs, with some 100,000 as the median. In TCRdb, the RACE reads were re-called with MiXCR into one record per CDR3 protein. The authors' filters were not applied to this entry. The sample holds some 50,000 distinct CDR3 sequences, roughly 4.1% seen once. This clonotype was seen many times. Time point defined: healthy volunteer bleed at 2 weeks. Unfractionated whole blood served as the source for total RNA extraction. The CDR3 loop spans 14 amino acids. CDR1 and CDR2 from the germline V gene are MNHEY and SMNVEV (reference sequence). V was pared by 0 bases and J by 8 bases, with 11 bases between.

This receptor was obtained from a human donor in good health. Some clones in this sample may be carry-over from other donors' samples. Sequenced input: whole blood. J is TRBJ1-5 and V is TRBV27; perhaps TRBD1 as D (6 bases). Here the CDR3 reads CASSLSGARKPQHF. The CDR3 DNA sequence: TGTGCCAGCAGTTTATCGGGGGCCCGGAAGCCCCAGCATTTT.